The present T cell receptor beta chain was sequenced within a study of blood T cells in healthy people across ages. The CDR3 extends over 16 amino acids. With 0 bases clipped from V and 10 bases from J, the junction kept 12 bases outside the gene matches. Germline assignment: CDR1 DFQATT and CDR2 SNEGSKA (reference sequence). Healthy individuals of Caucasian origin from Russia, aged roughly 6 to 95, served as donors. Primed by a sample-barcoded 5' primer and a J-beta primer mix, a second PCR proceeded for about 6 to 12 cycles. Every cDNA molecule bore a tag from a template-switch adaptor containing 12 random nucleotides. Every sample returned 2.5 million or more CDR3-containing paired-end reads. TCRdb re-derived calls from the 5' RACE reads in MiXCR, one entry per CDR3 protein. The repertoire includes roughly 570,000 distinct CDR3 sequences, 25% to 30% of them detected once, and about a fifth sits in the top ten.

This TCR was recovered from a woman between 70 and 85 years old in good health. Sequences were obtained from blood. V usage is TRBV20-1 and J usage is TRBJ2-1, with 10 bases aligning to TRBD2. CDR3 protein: CSARDSGSGGPGEQFF. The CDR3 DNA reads TGCAGTGCTAGAGATAGCGGTAGCGGGGGGCCAGGAGAGCAGTTCTTC.